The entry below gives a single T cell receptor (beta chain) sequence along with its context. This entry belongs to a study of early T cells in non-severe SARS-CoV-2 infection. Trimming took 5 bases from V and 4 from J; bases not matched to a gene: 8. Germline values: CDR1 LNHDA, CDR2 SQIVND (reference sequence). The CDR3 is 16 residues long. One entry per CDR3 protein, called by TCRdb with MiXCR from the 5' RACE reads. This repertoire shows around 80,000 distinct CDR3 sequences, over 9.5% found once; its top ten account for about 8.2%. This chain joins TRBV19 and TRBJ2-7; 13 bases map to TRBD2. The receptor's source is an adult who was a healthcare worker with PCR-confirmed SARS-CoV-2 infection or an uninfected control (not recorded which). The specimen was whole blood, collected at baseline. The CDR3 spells CASSPGLAGVKYEQYF. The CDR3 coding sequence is TGTGCCAGTAGTCCTGGACTAGCGGGAGTGAAGTACGAGCAGTACTTC.